Listed below are T cell receptor beta chains from one sample, sequenced in a study of control samples from healthy donors and cancer patients. Clones were sequenced by immunoSEQ multiplex PCR, and TCRdb holds only the in-frame ones, with some missing. The sample has approximately 99,000 clones, approximately 84% seen once. The sequencing input was blood. The receptor source for this set is a man between 18 and 29 years old in good health. CDR3s leave out the opening cysteine and the closing phenylalanine or tryptophan.

J | V | CDR3
TRBJ1-6 | TRBV6-2/TRBV6-3 | ASSYSRARSGSPLH
TRBJ2-7 | TRBV29-1 | SVVGVDRAYEQY
TRBJ1-6 | TRBV28 | ASSSGGFDNSPLH
TRBJ1-3 | TRBV21-1 | ASSTRRQVRNTIY
TRBJ2-7 | TRBV6-5 | ASSYSFLGSYEQY
TRBJ1-1 | TRBV19 | ASRPVSENTEAF
TRBJ1-6 | TRBV5-4 | ASSFRGDYSPLH
TRBJ2-6 | TRBV6-1 | ASSDVTGSGANVLT
TRBJ1-1 | TRBV20-1 | SAPGNTEAF
TRBJ1-5 | TRBV6-6 | ASSKTQDSDWYSSNQPQH
TRBJ1-2 | TRBV6-4 | ASSPILGTDTDGYT
TRBJ2-2 | TRBV10-2 | ASSDLQGRSPGELF
TRBJ2-6 | TRBV5-4 | ASGRVSGANVLT
TRBJ2-1 | TRBV7-9 | ASSLGRSWGEQF
TRBJ2-2 | TRBV18 | ASSPVRGNTGELF
TRBJ1-3 | TRBV13 | ASSLGLRSTSGNTIY
TRBJ2-7 | TRBV28 | ASSWQLGTGGSYEQY
TRBJ1-2 | TRBV9 | ASSVGGRAGYGYT
TRBJ1-1 | TRBV4-1 | ASSQVLTVNMNTEAF
TRBJ1-4 | TRBV19 | ASSMGQGFEKLF
TRBJ2-3 | TRBV5-6 | ASSTPGQGATDTQY
TRBJ2-1 | TRBV6-5 | ASASGGPYNEQF
TRBJ2-7 | TRBV24-1 | ATSDFGESSYEQY
TRBJ1-2 | TRBV5-8 | ARTSYGYT
TRBJ2-1 | TRBV5-6 | ASSLGAYNEQF
TRBJ1-6 | TRBV5-6 | ASSLIGGTGYSPLH
TRBJ2-7 | TRBV27 | ASRTGSSYEQY
TRBJ1-1 | TRBV7-2 | ASSSGQLNTEAF
TRBJ2-1 | TRBV6-6 | ASSPLTSGGQGYNEQF
TRBJ1-4 | TRBV7-9 | ASSLTGPNEKLF
TRBJ2-3 | TRBV5-1 | ASSLGTTSRADTQY
TRBJ1-6 | TRBV4-1 | ASSQEKGSPLH
TRBJ1-6 | TRBV10-2 | ASSGGSLGRALH
TRBJ1-2 | TRBV24-1 | ATRQGQTDGYT
TRBJ1-5 | TRBV5-6 | ASSSSDRVNQPQH
TRBJ1-6 | TRBV25-1 | ASSDNSVGSYNSPLH
TRBJ1-1 | TRBV11-2 | ASSQTPRANTEAF
TRBJ2-6 | TRBV5-1 | ASSLNTPYSGANVLT
TRBJ2-7 | TRBV4-1 | ASSSRPPGLAGAPYEQY
TRBJ1-6 | TRBV11-2 | ASSLGSTGPPLH
TRBJ1-5 | TRBV7-9 | ASSPAGGQGYQPQH
TRBJ2-3 | TRBV19 | ASSDAGTSGGGPDTQY
TRBJ2-2 | TRBV6-6 | ASSWDGELF
TRBJ2-7 | TRBV19 | ASSIQGSSPEQY
TRBJ1-6 | TRBV7-2 | ASSRGGVNSPLH
TRBJ1-5 | TRBV24-1 | ATSKGSQPQH
TRBJ2-3 | TRBV6-6 | ASSYSKGLGDTQY
TRBJ2-3 | TRBV5-4 | ASSPTDNTDTQY